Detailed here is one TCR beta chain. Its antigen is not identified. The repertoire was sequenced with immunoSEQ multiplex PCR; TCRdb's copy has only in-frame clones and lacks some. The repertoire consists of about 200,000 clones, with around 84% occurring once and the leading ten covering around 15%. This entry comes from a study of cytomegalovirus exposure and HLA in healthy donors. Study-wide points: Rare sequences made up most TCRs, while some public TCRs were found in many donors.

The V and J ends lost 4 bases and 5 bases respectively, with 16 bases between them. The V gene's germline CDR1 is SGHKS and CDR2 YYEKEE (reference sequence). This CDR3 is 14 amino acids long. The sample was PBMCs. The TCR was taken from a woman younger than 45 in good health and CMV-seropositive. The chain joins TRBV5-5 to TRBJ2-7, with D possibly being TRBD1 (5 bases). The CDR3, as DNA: TGTGCCAGCAGCATAGCCCCAGGGATTGACGAGCAGTACTTC. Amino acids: CASSIAPGIDEQYF.